Sequencing of this TCR beta chain was carried out in a study of identical twins. Per germline, CDR1 MDHEN and CDR2 SYDVKM. CDR3 size: 12 residues. V lost 4 bases and J 11 bases, leaving 15 bases between the germline ends. Study-level results: Fewer insertions were carried by abundant cord blood beta clonotypes, but none was seen in memory repertoires. Cross-sectional statistics, not tracking of the same donors, supported the conclusions.

Of note for this clonotype: Its specificity is not known.

Carrying unique molecular identifiers, the cDNA also gained a universal primer site through template switching. A single record per CDR3 protein comes from TCRdb applying MiXCR to the 5' RACE reads. The profile shows hundreds of thousands of distinct CDR3 sequences, 8.6% of them singletons. These data were likewise used in another study, on yellow fever vaccine responses in identical twins.

The clonotype originates from a woman aged 18-35 years in good health. Sequenced: PBMCs. V gene TRBV28 combines with J gene TRBJ2-7, with D possibly TRBD2 on 5 matching bases. The CDR3 loop reads CASSSAGEREYF. The CDR3 DNA is TGTGCCAGCAGTTCGGCCGGGGAAAGGGAGTACTTC.